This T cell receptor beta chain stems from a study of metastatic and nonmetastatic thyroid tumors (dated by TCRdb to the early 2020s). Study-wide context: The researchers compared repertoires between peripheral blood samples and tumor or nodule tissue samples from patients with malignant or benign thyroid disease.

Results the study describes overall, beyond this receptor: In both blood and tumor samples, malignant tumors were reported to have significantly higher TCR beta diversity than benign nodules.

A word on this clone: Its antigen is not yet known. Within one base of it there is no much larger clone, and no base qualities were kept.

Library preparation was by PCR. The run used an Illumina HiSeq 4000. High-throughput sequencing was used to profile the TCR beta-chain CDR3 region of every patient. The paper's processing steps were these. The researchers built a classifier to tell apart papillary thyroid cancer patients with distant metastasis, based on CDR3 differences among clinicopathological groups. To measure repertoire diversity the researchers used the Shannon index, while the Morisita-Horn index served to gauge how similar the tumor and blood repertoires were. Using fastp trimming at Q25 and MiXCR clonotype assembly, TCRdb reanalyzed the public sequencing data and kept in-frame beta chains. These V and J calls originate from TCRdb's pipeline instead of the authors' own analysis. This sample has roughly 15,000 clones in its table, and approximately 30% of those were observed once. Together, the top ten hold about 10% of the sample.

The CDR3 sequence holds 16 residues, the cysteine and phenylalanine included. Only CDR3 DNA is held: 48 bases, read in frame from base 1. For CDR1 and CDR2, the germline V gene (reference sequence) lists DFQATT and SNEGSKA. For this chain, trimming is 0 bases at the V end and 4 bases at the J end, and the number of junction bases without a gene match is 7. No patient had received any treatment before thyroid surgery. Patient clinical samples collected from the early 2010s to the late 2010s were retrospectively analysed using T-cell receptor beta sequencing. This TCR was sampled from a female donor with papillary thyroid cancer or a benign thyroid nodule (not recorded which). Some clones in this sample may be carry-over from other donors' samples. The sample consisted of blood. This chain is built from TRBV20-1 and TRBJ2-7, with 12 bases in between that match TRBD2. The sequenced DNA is TGCAGTGCTAGAGATATAGGTACTAGCGGGGGGTACGAGCAGTACTTC. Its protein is CSARDIGTSGGYEQYF.